These 7 T cell receptor beta chains were sequenced from one sample in a study of T cells expressing NK-cell markers. TCRdb re-called the 5' RACE reads, yielding one record per CDR3 amino acid sequence without DNA. This table holds roughly 420,000 distinct CDR3 sequences. Sequencing was done on a sample of blood T cells: a sorted CD56 or NKG2C T cell subset, CD4+ or CD8+ T cells, or bulk PBMC T cells (not recorded which). The receptors originated from a woman between 18 and 75 years old in good health.

This chain links TRBV18 with TRBJ2-1; the TRBD1 assignment by TCRdb is unverifiable without DNA. Germline loops: CDR1 KGHSH, CDR2 LQKENI. The CDR3 spans 17 residues. The CDR3 loop is CASSLNPLRGRNNEQFF.

V gene TRBV9 combines with J gene TRBJ1-5; the TRBD1 assignment by TCRdb is unverifiable without DNA. Germline CDR1 is SGDLS and CDR2 is YYNGEE. This CDR3 region has 14 residues. The CDR3 sequence is CASSVAVQDQPQHF.

J is TRBJ2-7 and V is TRBV20-1; without DNA, the TCRdb call of TRBD1 cannot be checked. The CDR3 has 15 amino acids. CDR1 DFQATT and CDR2 SNEGSKA come from the germline V gene (reference sequence). The CDR3 sequence: CSARRTGTNSYEQYF.

The CDR3 sequence: CATSRGDRSYEQYF. The chain uses TRBV15 and TRBJ2-7; TCRdb lists TRBD1, though no DNA is available to test this call. There are 14 residues in the CDR3. CDR1 is LNHNV and CDR2 is YYDKDF in the germline V gene (reference sequence).

This rearrangement joins TRBV5-1 to TRBJ2-5; TCRdb lists TRBD1, though no DNA is available to test this call. Germline V CDR1 and CDR2: SGHRS, YFSETQ. This CDR3 comprises 14 residues. The CDR3 spells CASSFGTGRETQYF.

The V and J genes are TRBV20-1 and TRBJ2-1; TCRdb's D call, TRBD2, is unchecked because there is no DNA. This CDR3 region has 14 residues. CDR1 and CDR2 (germline): DFQATT, SNEGSKA (reference sequence). The chain's CDR3 is CSARSSGVANEQFF.

This rearrangement joins TRBV18 to TRBJ2-1. In germline, CDR1 is KGHSH, CDR2 LQKENI. The CDR3 has 15 residues. CDR3 residues: CASSPSRDLYNEQFF.